This TCR beta chain emerged from a study of T cell responses to AZD1222 COVID-19 vaccine. About the research overall: Second doses were pooled across both intervals (about 4 or about 12 weeks). General study points: The sample set comprised mostly white British donors with more females, and clonal diversity was possibly underestimated. Recipients of AZD1222 seropositive at baseline numbered only 6 or 7.

V was clipped by 5 bases and J by 7 bases; unmatched bases: 4. This CDR3 spans 12 amino acids. Germline V lookup: CDR1 SQVTM, CDR2 ANQGSEA. This clone was observed a handful of times. Its matching antigen is unknown. Repertoires were generated with immunoSEQ multiplex PCR, while TCRdb's copy carries only in-frame clones and drops some. Of fewer than 110,000 clones in the sample, about nine tenths were seen once. The sequencing here drew on peripheral blood, taken on day 0 of AZD1222 vaccination. This TCR came from an adult in good health. The chain joins TRBV29-1 to TRBJ1-2; TRBD1 aligns across 10 bases. In nucleotides, the CDR3 is TGCAGCGTTTTTGGGACAGGGGTTGGCTACACCTTC. As protein: CSVFGTGVGYTF.